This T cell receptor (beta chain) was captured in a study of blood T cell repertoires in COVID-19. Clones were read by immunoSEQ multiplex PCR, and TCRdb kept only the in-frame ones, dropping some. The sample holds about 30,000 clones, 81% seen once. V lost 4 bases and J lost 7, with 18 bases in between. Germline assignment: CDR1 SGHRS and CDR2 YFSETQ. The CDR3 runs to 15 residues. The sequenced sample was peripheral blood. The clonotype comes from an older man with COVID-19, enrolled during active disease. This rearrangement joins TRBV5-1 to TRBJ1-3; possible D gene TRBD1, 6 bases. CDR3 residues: CASSGQGNGANTIYF. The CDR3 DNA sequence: TGCGCCAGCAGCGGTCAGGGGAACGGGGCGAACACCATATATTTT. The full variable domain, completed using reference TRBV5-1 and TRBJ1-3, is KAGVTQTPRYLIKTRGQQVTLSCSPISGHRSVSWYQQTPGQGLQFLFEYFSETQRNKGNFPGRFSGRQFSNSRSEMNVSTLELGDSALYLCASSGQGNGANTIYFGEGSWLTVV.